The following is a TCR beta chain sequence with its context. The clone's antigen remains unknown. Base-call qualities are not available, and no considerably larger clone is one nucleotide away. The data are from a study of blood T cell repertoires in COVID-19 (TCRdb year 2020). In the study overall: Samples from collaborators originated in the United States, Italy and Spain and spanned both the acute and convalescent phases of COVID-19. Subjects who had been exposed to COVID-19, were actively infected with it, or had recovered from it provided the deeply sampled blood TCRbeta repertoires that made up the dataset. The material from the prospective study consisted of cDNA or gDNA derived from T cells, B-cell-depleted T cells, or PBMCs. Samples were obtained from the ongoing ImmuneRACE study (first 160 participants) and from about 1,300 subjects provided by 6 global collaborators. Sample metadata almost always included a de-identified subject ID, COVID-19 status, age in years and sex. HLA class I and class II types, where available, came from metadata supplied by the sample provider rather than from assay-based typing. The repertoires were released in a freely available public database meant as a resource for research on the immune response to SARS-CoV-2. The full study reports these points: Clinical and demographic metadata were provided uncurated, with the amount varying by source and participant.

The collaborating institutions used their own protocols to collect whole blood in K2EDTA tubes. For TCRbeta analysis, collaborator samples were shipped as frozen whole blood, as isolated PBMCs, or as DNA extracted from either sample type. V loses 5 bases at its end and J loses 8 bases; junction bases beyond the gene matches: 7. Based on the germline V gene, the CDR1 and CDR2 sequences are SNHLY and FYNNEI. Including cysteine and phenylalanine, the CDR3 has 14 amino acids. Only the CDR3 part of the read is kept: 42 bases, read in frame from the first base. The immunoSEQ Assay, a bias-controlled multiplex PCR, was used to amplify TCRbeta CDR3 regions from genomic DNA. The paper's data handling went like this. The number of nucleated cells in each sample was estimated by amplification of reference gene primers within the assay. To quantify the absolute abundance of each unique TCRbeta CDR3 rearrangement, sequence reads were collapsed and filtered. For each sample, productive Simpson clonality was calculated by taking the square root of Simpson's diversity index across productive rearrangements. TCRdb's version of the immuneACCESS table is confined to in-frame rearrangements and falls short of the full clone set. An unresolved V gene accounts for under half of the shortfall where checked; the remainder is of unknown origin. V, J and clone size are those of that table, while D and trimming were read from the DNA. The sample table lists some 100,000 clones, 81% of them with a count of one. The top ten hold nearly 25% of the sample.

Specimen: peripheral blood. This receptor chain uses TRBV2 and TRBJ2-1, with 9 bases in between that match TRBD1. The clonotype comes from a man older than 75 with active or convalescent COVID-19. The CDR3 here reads CASSKDRGGDEQFF. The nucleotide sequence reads TGTGCCAGCAGTAAGGACAGGGGTGGGGATGAGCAGTTCTTC.